The 17 T cell receptor beta chains in this list originate from one sample, sequenced in a study of blood T cell repertoires in COVID-19 (dated by TCRdb to 2018 to 2021). Libraries were made using the immunoSEQ multiplex PCR assay. Sourced from immuneACCESS, this table was stored by TCRdb with only in-frame sequences that have V and J called. A share of the clones is absent; for the studies checked, an unresolved V gene accounts for under half, and the remainder has no known explanation. Recorded for this sample are more than 200,000 clones; over 70% of them occurred a single time. The ten top clones hold approximately 8% of the sample. Sequences were obtained from peripheral blood. These receptors all stem from an elderly woman with acute or convalescent COVID-19.

The rearrangement links TRBV6-4 to TRBJ2-1; 7 positions agree with TRBD2. V gave up 3 bases and J gave up 7 bases; unmatched junction bases: 18. Germline values: CDR1 MRHNA, CDR2 SNTAGT. There are 18 residues in the CDR3. The CDR3 sequence is CASSETARVSGPVNEQFF. The CDR3 DNA is TGTGCCAGCAGTGAAACAGCAAGAGTTAGCGGGCCTGTGAATGAGCAGTTCTTC.

The rearrangement joins TRBV18 to TRBJ2-7, with no clear D. The CDR3 length is 13 residues. From germline, CDR1 is KGHSH and CDR2 LQKENI. V lost 0 bases, J lost 2 bases, and 5 bases lay in between. DNA of the CDR3: TGTGCCAGCTCACCACCTGTTACCTACGAGCAGTACTTC. Translation gives CASSPPVTYEQYF.

The V call is TRBV4-1, the J call TRBJ2-5; D may be TRBD2 (7 bases). CDR3 length equals 17 residues. Between the trimmed V and J ends, which lost 3 bases and 4 bases, there was a span of 21 bases. Germline V gene data show CDR1 as MGHRA and CDR2 as YSYEKL. CDR3: CASSQGPGRGQGETQYF. The CDR3 DNA reads as TGCGCCAGCAGCCAGGGGCCCGGGCGGGGGCAGGGAGAGACCCAGTACTTC.

The genes are TRBV7-5 and TRBJ1-5; TRBD1, the table's D call, was not compared with the DNA. TRBV7-5 is labeled a pseudogene. There are 17 residues in the CDR3. The CDR3, as DNA: TGTGTCAGAAGCTTAGACAGGGACAAGGATAGCAATCAGCCCCAGCATTTT. It specifies CVRSLDRDKDSNQPQHF.

This clone came up once. This chain joins TRBV4-1 and TRBJ1-2, with 8 positions matching TRBD1. This CDR3 spans 16 amino acids. V lost 4 bases to trimming and J lost 5 bases; unmatched junction nucleotides: 12. CDR1 MGHRA and CDR2 YSYEKL come from the germline V gene. In nucleotides, the CDR3 is TGCGCCAGCAGCCCAGCCCGGGACGACAGGGGATATGGCTACACCTTC. Translating it yields CASSPARDDRGYGYTF.

The chain carries TRBV18 and TRBJ2-7; 7 bases map to TRBD1. The CDR3 runs 13 residues. The V gene end was trimmed by 6 bases and the J gene end by 7 bases; junction bases not matched to a gene: 9. Germline CDR1 and CDR2: KGHSH and LQKENI. In DNA form, the CDR3 reads TGTGCCAGCTCGCTAGGACAGGTTGGTGAGCAGTACTTC. This encodes CASSLGQVGEQYF.

The gene calls are TRBV11-3 and TRBJ2-5; D possibly corresponds to TRBD1 (6 bases). V lost 2 bases, J lost 5 bases, and 12 bases lay in between. Germline V CDR1 and CDR2: SGHNT, YENEEA. The CDR3 has 14 amino acids. The CDR3: CASSLSPGVETQYF. DNA for the CDR3: TGTGCCAGCAGCTTAAGTCCAGGGGTTGAGACCCAGTACTTC.

The chain has TRBV3-1 (or the pseudogene TRBV3-2) and TRBJ1-1; D is unclear. Per the germline V gene, CDR1 is LGHDT and CDR2 is YNNKEL (reference sequence). The V end lost 0 bases, the J end lost 7 bases, and 12 bases lay between the germline ends. The CDR3 length is 14 residues. Here the CDR3 reads CASSQDLPGFEAFF. The CDR3 DNA follows: TGTGCCAGCAGCCAAGATCTTCCGGGATTTGAAGCTTTCTTT.

The chain employs TRBV5-1 and TRBJ2-2; D call uncertain. The CDR3 contains 14 residues. Trimming cost V 0 bases and J 1 base, with 4 bases left between them. Per germline, CDR1 SGHRS and CDR2 YFSETQ. The CDR3 spells CASSLEQNTGELFF. The DNA for the CDR3 is TGCGCCAGCAGCTTGGAACAGAACACCGGGGAGCTGTTTTTT. Supplemented by reference TRBV5-1 and TRBJ2-2, the full variable domain reads KAGVTQTPRYLIKTRGQQVTLSCSPISGHRSVSWYQQTPGQGLQFLFEYFSETQRNKGNFPGRFSGRQFSNSRSEMNVSTLELGDSALYLCASSLEQNTGELFFGEGSRLTVL.

This clone was observed a few times. This rearrangement joins TRBV10-2 to TRBJ2-7; TRBD2 matches 8 bases. This CDR3 is built from 16 residues. The germline gives CDR1 WSHSY, CDR2 SAAADI. V trimming: 2 bases; J trimming: 4 bases; junction bases outside the gene matches: 10. This chain's CDR3 is CASSEASGRFVYEQYF. The CDR3 coding sequence is TGCGCCAGCAGTGAGGCCAGCGGGAGATTCGTGTACGAGCAGTACTTC.

This clone was seen only once. The rearrangement links TRBV4-1 to TRBJ2-2, with a possible D match to TRBD2 (6 bases). V was trimmed by 2 bases and J by 6 bases, leaving 19 bases between them. CDR1 and CDR2 (germline): MGHRA, YSYEKL. This CDR3 is built from 17 residues. The CDR3 region is CASSQPPAAGSSGELFF. The CDR3 nucleotides are TGCGCCAGCAGCCAACCTCCGGCGGCGGGAAGCTCCGGGGAGCTGTTTTTT.

This chain joins TRBV3-1 (or the pseudogene TRBV3-2) and TRBJ2-7; 10 bases map to TRBD1. This CDR3 region has 16 residues. The V segment lost 3 bases and the J segment 5 bases; nucleotides outside the gene matches: 10. CDR1 is LGHDT, CDR2 YNNKEL, per germline (reference sequence). CDR3 in DNA: TGTGCCAGCAGCCACCCAGCCGGGACAGGGGCTGACGAGCAGTACTTC. Its translation: CASSHPAGTGADEQYF.

This chain uses TRBV2 with TRBJ2-2, with D maybe TRBD1 (5 bases). Trimming took off 7 bases at V and 7 bases at J, with 13 bases between the two ends. Looked up from germline, CDR1 is SNHLY and CDR2 is FYNNEI. The CDR3 has 13 amino acids. This CDR3 is CASTQGWNGELFF. As DNA, the CDR3 is TGTGCCAGCACCCAGGGATGGAACGGGGAGCTGTTTTTT. Drawing the rest from reference TRBV2 and TRBJ2-2, the complete variable domain is EPEVTQTPSHQVTQMGQEVILRCVPISNHLYFYWYRQILGQKVEFLVSFYNNEISEKSEIFDDQFSVERPDGSNFTLKIRSTKLEDSAMYFCASTQGWNGELFFGEGSRLTVL.

The CDR3 here is CSVATSGDGDTQYF. The DNA of the CDR3 is TGCAGCGTTGCGACTAGCGGGGATGGGGATACGCAGTATTTT. The rearrangement joins TRBV29-1 to TRBJ2-3; TRBD2 matches 11 bases. This CDR3 contains 14 residues. The germline V gene has CDR1 SQVTM and CDR2 ANQGSEA. With 4 bases clipped from V and 6 bases from J, the junction kept 6 bases outside the gene matches.

The sample holds a few counts of this clone. The chain couples TRBV9 to TRBJ2-1, with TRBD1 identical over 8 bases. The CDR3 has 16 amino acids. V shed 0 bases and J 0 bases; nucleotides not matched to a gene: 2. The germline gives CDR1 SGDLS, CDR2 YYNGEE. DNA for the CDR3: TGTGCCAGCAGCGTAGCGCAGGGGGCCTCCTACAATGAGCAGTTCTTC. This gives the protein CASSVAQGASYNEQFF.

The gene calls are TRBV10-3 and TRBJ2-3; TRBD2 agrees at 9 bases. Germline V gene data show CDR1 as ENHRY and CDR2 as SYGVKD. The CDR3 runs to 14 residues. V lost 11 bases and J lost 2; bases outside the gene matches: 8. This CDR3 reads CACGGTSTTDTQYF. CDR3 DNA sequence: TGTGCCTGTGGGGGGACTAGCACCACAGATACGCAGTATTTT.

The rearrangement links TRBV29-1 to TRBJ2-7; D not resolved. V lost 2 bases and J 3 bases, leaving 8 bases between the germline ends. Germline-derived CDR1 and CDR2 are SQVTM and ANQGSEA. The CDR3 is 12 residues long. CDR3 in amino acids: CSVELFNYEQYF. The CDR3 nucleotides are TGCAGCGTTGAACTTTTTAACTACGAGCAGTACTTC.